Reported below is one T cell receptor beta chain. This clone was observed many times. Its cognate antigen has yet to be identified. No quality values exist for individual bases; no much larger clone is one base distant. This record comes from a study of T cell responses to AZD1222 COVID-19 vaccine (dated by TCRdb to about 2021). Turning to the overall study: Because spike-specific TCR depth and breadth did not differ between the two schedules, AZD1222 recipients who got a second dose at roughly 4 weeks were pooled with those who got a second dose at roughly 12 weeks. A total of about 230 trial participants underwent TCR sequencing, of whom some 210 received two doses of AZD1222 and some 26 received two doses of the MenACWY control vaccine. Trial participants were enrolled into age subgroups of 18-55, 56-69 and 70-plus years, which contained around 150, 28 and 57 TCR-sequenced participants, respectively. The paper as a whole reports these results and caveats: Spike-specific TCR breadth and depth rose significantly after two AZD1222 doses compared with day 0 and with MenACWY recipients. The 56-69-year group was small, and its depth increase did not reach significance, likely because of low power. Conclusions about previously exposed vaccinees were limited because only six AZD1222 recipients were SARS-CoV-2 seropositive at baseline. Participants were mostly white British and included more females than males, and it was suggested by the authors that clonal diversity may have been underestimated. Epitopes outside the regions mutated in the B.1.351 and B.1.1.7 variants were reportedly recognized by nearly half of the unique spike-specific TCRs. CD4 TCRs associated with the vaccine covered the entire spike protein, and the dominant responses were in regions 160-218 and 743-854. Because no day 14 peak-response samples were available, the repertoires could be characterized only after the peak T cell response.

The time point label here, explained by the study, means: baseline before first vaccination. Vaccinee samples came from UK trials COV001 and COV002, including a single-blind randomized controlled phase 2/3 trial of AZD1222 (ChAdOx1 nCoV-19) in healthy adults. Trial participant PBMC samples were collected at day 0 and day 28 after the second dose for TCRbeta chain sequencing. The CDR3 regions of human TCRbeta chains were analyzed by immunosequencing. The published analysis was carried out like this. Repertoire TCRs were matched against a reference library of SARS-CoV-2-specific TCRs generated with the MIRA antigen-specificity platform. Breadth was defined as the fraction of unique TCRs that were SARS-CoV-2-associated, and depth was defined as the fraction of total T cells that were SARS-CoV-2-associated. Using the MIRA data, each spike-specific TCR was mapped to the spike region that the TCR reacts to and placed in a CD4 or CD8 class. Log10-transformed breadth and depth values were compared by one-way ANOVA with Sidak's multiple comparisons tests. TCRdb obtained this table from immuneACCESS and retained in-frame rearrangements with V and J assigned. These tables miss some clones; where compared with another copy, unresolved V genes account for less than half of the shortfall, and the remainder is unexplained. V and J calls and clone size come straight from that table; D and trimming were deduced from the DNA. A total of some 90,000 clones appear in this sample, around nine tenths of them only once. Jointly, the top ten make up about 19% of the sample.

V was cut back by 9 bases and J by 4 bases, leaving a gap of 18 bases between them. The CDR3, from cysteine to phenylalanine, totals 14 residues. The kept DNA is CDR3 alone, 42 bases in frame from the first base. CDR1 and CDR2 were assigned from the germline V gene (reference sequence) as LNHDA and SQIVND. Material: peripheral blood, obtained on day 0 of AZD1222 vaccination. This sequence uses TRBV19 and TRBJ1-1; TRBD1 is possibly the D segment (5 matching bases). This TCR was sampled from an adult in good health. Here is the DNA: TGTGCCAGCAGCTTGTCGGCGGGGGGCACTGAAGCTTTCTTT. This sequence encodes CASSLSAGGTEAFF.